This record concerns one T cell receptor beta chain sequence. Participants' reported clinical history set cohort assignment. The data stem from a study of blood T cell repertoires in COVID-19. The overall study: The study drew acute and convalescent COVID-19 samples from the United States, Italy and Spain. From T cells, B-cell-depleted T cells, or PBMCs came the material, which was cDNA or gDNA.

The length of the CDR3 is 16 residues. CDR1 is MGHDK, CDR2 SYGVNS, per germline. V lost 1 base to trimming and J lost 4 bases; unmatched junction nucleotides: 5. In the original analysis: Estimates of nucleated cell counts were drawn from the amplification of reference gene primers. Data came from immunoSEQ multiplex PCR; TCRdb stores just in-frame clones and leaves some out. V, J and clone size are those of that table, while D and trimming were read from the DNA. In the table there are 100,000 to 150,000 clones, roughly 80% of which are singletons. The source of this sequence is a man aged 40-55 years with acute COVID-19. V and J are TRBV25-1 and TRBJ2-1; 9 bases line up with TRBD1. The sequenced sample was PBMCs or T cells enriched from blood (not recorded which). CDR3 sequence: CASSEWDRDVYNEQFF. The CDR3 DNA is TGTGCCAGCAGTGAATGGGACAGGGATGTATACAATGAGCAGTTCTTC. Drawing the rest from reference TRBV25-1 and TRBJ2-1, the complete variable domain is EADIYQTPRYLVIGTGKKITLECSQTMGHDKMYWYQQDPGMELHLIHYSYGVNSTEKGDLSSESTVSRIRTEHFPLTLESARPSHTSQYLCASSEWDRDVYNEQFFGPGTRLTVL.